This T cell receptor beta chain was identified during a study of blood T cell repertoires in COVID-19. Overall study: Sites in the United States, Italy and Spain provided acute and convalescent COVID-19 samples. The cDNA or gDNA used as material had been derived from T cells, B-cell-depleted T cells, or PBMCs.

Trimming cost V 5 bases and J 2 bases; bases outside gene matches: 6. The CDR3 has 15 residues. Germline loops: CDR1 MNHEY, CDR2 SVGAGI. In the original workflow: Reference gene primer amplification in the assay estimated nucleated cell counts. Clones were read by immunoSEQ multiplex PCR, and TCRdb kept only the in-frame ones, dropping some. For V, J and clone size, that table is used; D and trimming come from the DNA. Seen here are roughly 200,000 clones, roughly 81% observed once, and the top ten hold 4.5% to 5%. Sequenced sample: peripheral blood. The V call is TRBV6-5, the J call TRBJ1-3; 7 bases map to TRBD1. The source of this sequence is a woman aged 80 or over with acute or convalescent COVID-19. In DNA form, the CDR3 reads TGTGCCAGCAGTAAGACAGGGTTTGCTGGAAACACCATATATTTT. It codes for CASSKTGFAGNTIYF.